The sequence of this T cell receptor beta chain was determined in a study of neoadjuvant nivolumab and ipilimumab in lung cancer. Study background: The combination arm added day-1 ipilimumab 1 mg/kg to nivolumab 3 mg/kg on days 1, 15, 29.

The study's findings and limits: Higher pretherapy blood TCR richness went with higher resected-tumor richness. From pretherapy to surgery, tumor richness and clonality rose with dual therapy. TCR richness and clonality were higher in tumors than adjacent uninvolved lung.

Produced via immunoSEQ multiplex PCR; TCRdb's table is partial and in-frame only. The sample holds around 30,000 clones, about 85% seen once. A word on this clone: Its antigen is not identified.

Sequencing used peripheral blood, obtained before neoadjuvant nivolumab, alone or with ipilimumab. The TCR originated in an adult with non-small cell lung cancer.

The CDR3 coding sequence is TGCAGCGTTGTTGGCGGACCGGGGCACTATGGCTACACCTTC. It encodes CSVVGGPGHYGYTF. This sequence joins TRBV29-1 and TRBJ1-2, with a possible D match to TRBD1 (5 bases). Germline assignment: CDR1 SQVTM and CDR2 ANQGSEA. V was cut by 4 bases and J by 3 bases, with 15 bases left in between. CDR3 length equals 14 residues. Combining the CDR3 with reference TRBV29-1 and TRBJ1-2 gives the whole variable domain SAVISQKPSRDICQRGTSLTIQCQVDSQVTMMFWYRQQPGQSLTLIATANQGSEATYESGFVIDKFPISRPNLTFSTLTVSNMSPEDSSIYLCSVVGGPGHYGYTFGSGTRLTVV.